The sample holds one count of the clone carrying this T cell receptor (beta chain). Survey-level immunoSEQ sequencing profiled the TCR beta repertoire. Clones were read by immunoSEQ multiplex PCR, and TCRdb kept only the in-frame ones, dropping some. The repertoire holds around 54,000 clones, with approximately 95% as singletons. V gave up 3 bases and J gave up 3 bases, with 9 bases separating them. CDR3 length: 14 amino acids. The V gene's germline CDR1 is SGHAT and CDR2 FQNNGV. This TCR came from a man aged 40-50 years with rheumatoid arthritis. The chain recombines TRBV11-2 with TRBJ2-1, with D possibly TRBD1 on 6 matching bases. Sequencing was performed on PBMCs. CDR3 sequence (DNA): TGTGCCAGCAGCTTTACAGGGAACTACAATGAGCAGTTCTTC. This sequence encodes CASSFTGNYNEQFF.